This is a list of T cell receptor beta chains from one sample in a study of CD8+CD57+ T cells in acquired aplastic anemia. Via MiXCR, TCRdb re-called the reads, giving one row per CDR3 protein. The sample has about 160,000 distinct CDR3 sequences; 60% to 80% are singletons. Sequencing input: sorted CD4+, CD8+, or CD8+CD57+ T cells (not recorded which) from PBMCs. These receptors originate from a human donor with aplastic anemia. CDR3s include the opening cysteine and the closing phenylalanine or tryptophan. The D gene is left open where the match is weak. Part of the rows lack a size; the others show once, few, many or a class for expanded clones.

size: few
V: TRBV12-3/TRBV12-4
J: TRBJ2-2
D: NA
CDR3: CASSSTGELFF
DNA: TGTGCCAGCAGCTCGACCGGGGAGCTGTTTTTT

size: NA
V: TRBV20-1
J: TRBJ2-1
D: NA
CDR3: CSARDVASRANEQFF
DNA: TGCAGTGCTAGAGACGTGGCTAGCCGGGCCAATGAGCAGTTCTTC

size: NA
V: TRBV19
J: TRBJ1-5
D: NA
CDR3: CASNNRDTFNQPQHF
DNA: TGTGCCAGTAATAACCGGGACACGTTCAATCAGCCCCAGCATTTT

size: NA
V: TRBV29-1
J: TRBJ2-7
D: TRBD2
CDR3: CSVDRLAGTYEQYF
DNA: TGCAGCGTTGATCGCCTAGCGGGGACCTACGAGCAGTACTTC

size: NA
V: TRBV7-9
J: TRBJ2-5
D: NA
CDR3: CASSLAGGQRETQYF
DNA: TGTGCCAGCAGCTTAGCGGGGGGGCAGAGAGAGACCCAGTACTTC

size: few
V: TRBV5-1
J: TRBJ2-5
D: TRBD2
CDR3: CASSGSAGGQETQYF
DNA: TGCGCCAGCAGCGGGTCAGCGGGGGGCCAAGAGACCCAGTACTTC

size: NA
V: TRBV20-1
J: TRBJ2-3
D: NA
CDR3: CSARGGASDTQYF
DNA: TGCAGTGCCCGAGGGGGGGCTTCCGATACGCAGTATTTT

size: many
V: TRBV19
J: TRBJ1-5
D: NA
CDR3: CASSWEPSQPQHF
DNA: TGTGCCAGTAGTTGGGAGCCGTCTCAGCCCCAGCATTTT

size: NA
V: TRBV20-1
J: TRBJ2-7
D: TRBD2
CDR3: CSARHAAGAAYEQYF
DNA: TGCAGTGCTAGACACGCGGCGGGAGCCGCCTACGAGCAGTACTTC

size: once
V: TRBV19
J: TRBJ1-1
D: NA
CDR3: CASSGQLPWDTEAFF
DNA: TGTGCCAGTAGTGGACAGCTCCCCTGGGACACTGAAGCTTTCTTT

size: NA
V: TRBV7-8
J: TRBJ2-7
D: TRBD1
CDR3: CASSFADRGRDEQYF
DNA: TGTGCCAGCAGCTTTGCGGACAGGGGGCGCGACGAGCAGTACTTC

size: once
V: TRBV12-3/TRBV12-4
J: TRBJ1-2
D: TRBD1
CDR3: CASRDRPVGGYTF
DNA: TGTGCCAGCAGGGACAGGCCAGTTGGGGGCTACACCTTC

size: NA
V: TRBV7-9
J: TRBJ1-2
D: NA
CDR3: CASSLARVHYGYTF
DNA: TGTGCCAGCAGCTTAGCTCGGGTGCACTATGGCTACACCTTC

size: NA
V: TRBV2
J: TRBJ2-1
D: NA
CDR3: CASSGVQGYNEQFF
DNA: TGTGCCAGCAGTGGGGTGCAGGGGTACAATGAGCAGTTCTTC

size: NA
V: TRBV5-1
J: TRBJ2-3
D: NA
CDR3: CASSPPAADTQYF
DNA: TGCGCCAGCAGCCCCCCGGCCGCAGATACGCAGTATTTT

size: NA
V: TRBV29-1
J: TRBJ2-3
D: NA
CDR3: CSVWSALLTDTQYF
DNA: TGCAGCGTTTGGTCAGCCCTTCTCACAGATACGCAGTATTTT

size: NA
V: TRBV15
J: TRBJ2-1
D: TRBD2
CDR3: CATSRGSSGGGNEQFF
DNA: TGTGCCACCAGCAGAGGGTCAAGCGGGGGGGGTAACGAGCAGTTCTTC

size: NA
V: TRBV6-4
J: TRBJ1-6
D: NA
CDR3: CASSSGGENSPLHF
DNA: TGTGCCAGCAGTAGTGGCGGGGAGAATTCACCCCTCCACTTT

size: NA
V: TRBV19
J: TRBJ1-2
D: NA
CDR3: CASSGEGPQGYTF
DNA: TGTGCCAGTAGTGGGGAGGGGCCTCAAGGCTACACCTTC

size: few
V: TRBV2
J: TRBJ2-7
D: TRBD2
CDR3: CASLGTGTSYRPYEQYF
DNA: TGTGCCAGCTTAGGGACGGGGACTAGCTATCGGCCCTACGAGCAGTACTTC

size: NA
V: TRBV6-1
J: TRBJ2-5
D: NA
CDR3: CASSEASSSSGGQETQYF
DNA: TGTGCCAGCAGTGAAGCGAGTTCTAGTTCTGGGGGGCAAGAGACCCAGTACTTC

size: NA
V: TRBV7-9
J: TRBJ1-4
D: NA
CDR3: CAIKGEKLFF
DNA: TGTGCCATCAAAGGGGAAAAACTGTTTTTT

size: NA
V: TRBV29-1
J: TRBJ2-1
D: NA
CDR3: CSSDSGSGEQFF
DNA: TGCAGCAGTGACTCGGGGAGCGGAGAGCAGTTCTTC

size: NA
V: TRBV5-4
J: TRBJ1-6
D: NA
CDR3: CASKGGGGNNSPLHF
DNA: TGTGCCAGCAAGGGAGGAGGGGGGAATAATTCACCCCTCCACTTT

size: NA
V: TRBV24-1
J: TRBJ2-1
D: NA
CDR3: CATSDGQPEQFF
DNA: TGTGCCACCAGTGACGGACAGCCTGAGCAGTTCTTC

size: NA
V: TRBV20-1
J: TRBJ2-7
D: NA
CDR3: CSAAPGERARDEQYF
DNA: TGCAGTGCCGCGCCAGGGGAGCGCGCTCGCGACGAGCAGTACTTC

size: NA
V: TRBV7-8
J: TRBJ2-1
D: NA
CDR3: CASSLEPGSTYNEQFF
DNA: TGTGCCAGCAGCTTAGAGCCAGGATCGACCTACAATGAGCAGTTCTTC

size: NA
V: TRBV11-3
J: TRBJ2-1
D: NA
CDR3: CASSSGPIYNEQFF
DNA: TGTGCCAGCAGTTCGGGACCTATCTACAATGAGCAGTTCTTC

size: NA
V: TRBV7-9
J: TRBJ1-1
D: NA
CDR3: CASSLGPGANTEAFF
DNA: TGTGCCAGCAGCTTAGGCCCAGGAGCTAACACTGAAGCTTTCTTT

size: NA
V: TRBV7-6
J: TRBJ1-1
D: TRBD1
CDR3: CASSPIAGQEAEAFF
DNA: TGTGCCAGCAGCCCTATAGCGGGACAGGAGGCTGAAGCTTTCTTT

size: NA
V: TRBV10-3
J: TRBJ2-3
D: NA
CDR3: CAISESAEDTQYF
DNA: TGTGCCATCAGTGAGAGCGCAGAAGATACGCAGTATTTT

size: NA
V: TRBV28
J: TRBJ1-6
D: NA
CDR3: CASSLLALSSYNSPLHF
DNA: TGTGCCAGCAGTTTATTGGCGCTTAGCTCCTATAATTCACCCCTCCACTTT

size: NA
V: TRBV9
J: TRBJ1-6
D: NA
CDR3: CASSAGGGGGSPLHF
DNA: TGTGCCAGCAGCGCGGGAGGGGGTGGGGGATCACCCCTCCACTTT

size: NA
V: TRBV2
J: TRBJ2-3
D: TRBD1
CDR3: CASTRDREDTQYF
DNA: TGTGCCAGTACCCGGGACAGAGAAGATACGCAGTATTTT

size: NA
V: TRBV7-3
J: TRBJ2-5
D: NA
CDR3: CASSDFRTAMNF
DNA: TGTGCCAGCAGTGACTTTAGGACAGCCATGAACTTC

size: NA
V: TRBV20-1
J: TRBJ2-1
D: TRBD2
CDR3: CSARAGGLAGYEQFF
DNA: TGCAGTGCTAGAGCCGGGGGACTAGCGGGATATGAGCAGTTCTTC

size: few
V: TRBV20-1
J: TRBJ2-7
D: NA
CDR3: CSARGGETYEQYF
DNA: TGCAGTGCTAGAGGAGGGGAAACCTACGAGCAGTACTTC

size: NA
V: TRBV7-9
J: TRBJ1-2
D: NA
CDR3: CASSFTTNYGYTF
DNA: TGTGCCAGCAGTTTTACTACTAACTATGGCTACACCTTC

size: NA
V: TRBV2
J: TRBJ2-2
D: NA
CDR3: CASVSQNTGELFF
DNA: TGTGCCAGCGTTTCCCAGAACACCGGGGAGCTGTTTTTT

size: NA
V: TRBV7-2
J: TRBJ2-4
D: TRBD2
CDR3: CASSFGRGGAKNIQYF
DNA: TGTGCCAGCAGCTTCGGGCGGGGGGGAGCCAAAAACATTCAGTACTTC

size: NA
V: TRBV7-3
J: TRBJ2-3
D: NA
CDR3: CASSKGATDTQYF
DNA: TGTGCCAGCAGTAAAGGGGCCACAGATACGCAGTATTTT

size: NA
V: TRBV29-1
J: TRBJ1-2
D: NA
CDR3: CSVLRTSGYTF
DNA: TGCAGCGTCCTTAGGACAAGCGGCTACACCTTC

size: once
V: TRBV27
J: TRBJ1-2
D: NA
CDR3: CASSPGVMLDGYTF
DNA: TGTGCCAGCAGTCCGGGGGTTATGTTGGATGGCTACACCTTC

size: NA
V: TRBV7-2
J: TRBJ2-4
D: NA
CDR3: CASSLGRLAKNIQYF
DNA: TGTGCCAGCAGCTTAGGAAGGCTAGCCAAAAACATTCAGTACTTC

size: few
V: TRBV24-1
J: TRBJ1-2
D: TRBD1
CDR3: CATSDRQGPNYGYTF
DNA: TGTGCCACCAGTGACCGACAGGGCCCTAACTATGGCTACACCTTC

size: NA
V: TRBV6-4
J: TRBJ2-5
D: NA
CDR3: CASSPTYQETLYF
DNA: TGTGCCAGCAGTCCGACATACCAAGAGACCCTGTACTTC

size: once
V: TRBV20-1
J: TRBJ2-3
D: TRBD1
CDR3: CSARSDRGPSTYTDTQYF
DNA: TGCAGTGCTCGGTCGGACAGGGGGCCGTCCACTTACACAGATACGCAGTATTTT

size: NA
V: TRBV19
J: TRBJ1-1
D: NA
CDR3: CASSRKGGAVSTEAFF
DNA: TGTGCCAGTAGTAGGAAGGGGGGCGCAGTAAGTACTGAAGCTTTCTTT

size: NA
V: TRBV7-2
J: TRBJ1-6
D: NA
CDR3: CASTDYGTENSPLHF
DNA: TGTGCCAGTACCGACTACGGGACGGAGAATTCACCCCTCCACTTT

size: NA
V: TRBV24-1
J: TRBJ1-6
D: TRBD1
CDR3: CATADRGTSSYNSPLHF
DNA: TGTGCCACCGCTGACAGGGGGACGAGCTCCTATAATTCACCCCTCCACTTT

size: NA
V: TRBV7-9
J: TRBJ2-7
D: NA
CDR3: CASSSRASYEQYF
DNA: TGTGCCAGCAGCTCCCGAGCTAGCTACGAGCAGTACTTC